This T cell receptor beta chain originates from a study of CD8 T cells in Susac syndrome. The V gene's germline CDR1 is SGHTA and CDR2 FQGTGA. J gave up 2 bases and V 10 bases, and 2 bases lay outside the gene matches. The CDR3 is made up of 13 amino acids. Random hexamers were used to reverse transcribe an amount of about 0.45 to 1 ug RNA. TCRdb re-analysed the immunoSEQ multiplex PCR reads in MiXCR, keeping a single row per CDR3 protein. The data contain about 300,000 distinct CDR3 sequences, around 90% of them singletons. Sequencing of TCR beta was performed on blood CD8+ T cells and on blood CD4+ T cells.

Sequencing was carried out using CD4+ T cells from PBMCs. The genes are TRBV7-3 and TRBJ2-1; 10 bases fit TRBD2. The TCR sequence derives from a human donor with multiple sclerosis. The chain's CDR3 is CAIAGGTYNEQFF. The CDR3 DNA reads as TGTGCCATAGCGGGGGGAACCTACAATGAGCAGTTCTTC. The full variable domain, completed using reference TRBV7-3 and TRBJ2-1, is GAGVSQTPSNKVTEKGKYVELRCDPISGHTALYWYRQSLGQGPEFLIYFQGTGAADDSGLPNDRFFAVRPEGSVSTLKIQRTERGDSAVYLCAIAGGTYNEQFFGPGTRLTVL.